This TCR beta chain was sequenced in a study of shared clonotypes between healthy human individuals. General observations from the study: The sharing of approximately 5.1% of naive CD4 clonotypes was seen across a handful of donors.

Per germline, CDR1 SEHNR and CDR2 FQNEAQ (reference sequence). The CDR3 sequence is 12 residues long. V shed 6 bases and J shed 5 bases, with 11 bases lying between them. This clone occurred many times. Its antigen is currently unknown. Assay used: immunoSEQ multiplex PCR; TCRdb lists only in-frame clones, some missing. Found here are about 1 million clones, roughly 75% of them singletons; the top ten hold approximately 1.5%. The V call is TRBV7-9, the J call TRBJ2-7; TRBD2 might be the D (6 bases). The sequence was collected from a man aged 18 to 29 in good health. The sequenced sample was memory CD4+ T cells sorted from blood. Regarding subset: CD45RA-negative fraction. CDR3 region: CASSTSPNEQYF. The CDR3 DNA is TGTGCCAGCAGTACTAGCCCGAACGAGCAGTACTTC.